This T cell receptor (beta chain) originates from a study of cytomegalovirus exposure and HLA in healthy donors. Across the whole study: Early on, a data release was issued that held 80 million or so unique TCRs from HLA-typed donors.

This clone was seen once. Its matching antigen is unknown. Trimming cost V 8 bases and J 0 bases; bases outside gene matches: 9. This CDR3 is 15 amino acids long. Germline V CDR1 and CDR2: SGHAT, FQNNGV. Amplification used 60 Vbeta primers and 13 Jbeta primers. In the original workflow: The authors later counted roughly 76 million unique TCR beta chains, roughly 11 million of them shared. Repertoires were generated with immunoSEQ multiplex PCR, while TCRdb's copy carries only in-frame clones and drops some. V and J calls and clone size are copied from that table; D and trimming were computed from the DNA. The sample has 100,000 to 150,000 clones, roughly 74% seen once. Study-level results: The study assumed roughly uniform donor sequencing depth for presence/absence analyses.

The rearrangement joins TRBV11-2 to TRBJ2-7; the match to TRBD2 covers 8 bases. The specimen was PBMCs. The source is a woman aged 50 to 60 in good health and CMV-seropositive. CDR3 region: CASGDSGASSYEQYF. The CDR3 DNA reads TGTGCCAGCGGAGATAGCGGGGCGAGCTCCTACGAGCAGTACTTC.